A single sample is the source of the 12 T cell receptor beta chains below, sequenced in a study of T cell changes during pregnancy in multiple sclerosis (dated by TCRdb to the late 2010s). Library creation used the immunoSEQ multiplex PCR assay. This immuneACCESS table, as held by TCRdb, lists in-frame sequences with V and J called but not all clones. Of the missing ones, under half trace to an unresolved V gene in checked studies; the others have no known cause. Within this sample are 55,000 or so clones, with roughly 90% of them counted one time only. Approximately 0.18% of the sample goes to the ten largest clones. This sample comprised CD4+ T cells from peripheral blood mononuclear cells, obtained after pregnancy. The receptors were sampled from a female donor in good health, enrolled as a control in a pregnancy study.

Details on this clone: A junction boundary mismatches the germline segment, possibly from a read error. The chain has TRBV7-2 and TRBJ1-5, with D uncertain. CDR3 length equals 13 residues. Germline CDR1 is SGHTA and CDR2 is FQGNSA. The CDR3 here is CASSLGYNRPQHF. The CDR3 coding sequence is TGTGCCAGCAGCTTAGGTTACAATCGGCCCCAGCATTTT.

This clone was found once. The chain uses TRBV5-1 and TRBJ1-1; 9 bases agree with TRBD1. Germline-derived CDR1 and CDR2 are SGHRS and YFSETQ. V shed 4 bases, J shed 9 bases, and the junction held 16 bases outside the gene matches. The CDR3 loop spans 16 amino acids. The CDR3, as DNA: TGCGCCAGCAGCCCCTCGGAGGGGACAGGGAATAAGAAAGCTTTCTTT. Protein product: CASSPSEGTGNKKAFF.

The chain couples TRBV7-9 to TRBJ2-3; D is ambiguous. This CDR3 is built from 13 residues. The ends were cut back, 7 bases at V and 2 bases at J, with 10 bases in the middle. The germline CDR1 and CDR2 sequences are SEHNR and FQNEAQ (reference sequence). CDR3 DNA: TGTGCCAGCACCGGCGACAACACAGATACGCAGTATTTT. This gives the protein CASTGDNTDTQYF.

The gene calls are TRBV5-6 and TRBJ2-7, with D possibly matching TRBD1 (6 bases). Germline-derived CDR1 and CDR2 are SGHDT and YYEEEE. With 0 bases removed from V and 2 bases from J, the gap between germline ends came to 15 bases. The CDR3 sequence is 16 residues long. The CDR3 nucleotides are TGTGCCAGCAGCTTGGGGACAGCCTCACTCACCTACGAGCAGTACTTC. It is translated as CASSLGTASLTYEQYF.

The V call is TRBV7-9, the J call TRBJ1-4; 12 nucleotides match TRBD1. J gave up 8 bases and V 4 bases, and 2 bases lay outside the gene matches. Germline V lookup: CDR1 SEHNR, CDR2 FQNEAQ (reference sequence). The CDR3 sequence is 14 residues long. CDR3 nucleotide sequence: TGTGCCAGCAGCTCGGGACAGGGGGCGGAAAAACTGTTTTTT. It specifies CASSSGQGAEKLFF.

The V and J genes are TRBV7-9 and TRBJ2-7, with 8 bases aligning to TRBD2. With 6 bases clipped from V and 3 bases from J, the junction kept 10 bases outside the gene matches. Germline V CDR1 and CDR2: SEHNR, FQNEAQ (reference sequence). The CDR3 totals 15 residues. The CDR3 protein is CASRLTGGDGYEQYF. The CDR3 region has the DNA TGTGCCAGCAGGTTGACGGGAGGGGACGGCTACGAGCAGTACTTC. Complete variable domain (other parts from reference TRBV7-9 and TRBJ2-7): DTGVSQNPRHKITKRGQNVTFRCDPISEHNRLYWYRQTLGQGPEFLTYFQNEAQLEKSRLLSDRFSAERPKGSFSTLEIQRTEQGDSAMYLCASRLTGGDGYEQYFGPGTRLTVT.

CDR3 amino acids: CASSGTGTTNEKLFF. The CDR3 nucleotides are TGTGCCAGCAGTGGAACAGGGACAACTAATGAAAAACTGTTTTTT. The chain couples TRBV6-1 to TRBJ1-4, with D perhaps matching TRBD1 (6 bases). The CDR3 sequence is 15 residues long. Per the germline V gene, CDR1 is MNHNS and CDR2 is SASEGT. The V gene lost 4 bases and the J gene lost 0 bases, with 9 bases spanning the gap.

The CDR3 bases are TGTGCCACCTCAATAGGTCAGGGTTACGAGCAGTACTTC. Translating gives CATSIGQGYEQYF. The genes are TRBV19 and TRBJ2-7; the D gene is possibly TRBD1 (5 bases). Trimming stripped 10 bases from V and 4 bases from J, with 17 bases between. Germline-derived CDR1 and CDR2 are LNHDA and SQIVND (reference sequence). The CDR3 covers 13 residues. Supplemented by reference TRBV19 and TRBJ2-7, the full variable domain reads DGGITQSPKYLFRKEGQNVTLSCEQNLNHDAMYWYRQDPGQGLRLIYYSQIVNDFQKGDIAEGYSVSREKKESFPLTVTSAQKNPTAFYLCATSIGQGYEQYFGPGTRLTVT.

This chain joins TRBV13 and TRBJ2-1; D perhaps matches TRBD1 (6 bases). The germline V and J ends were trimmed by 5 bases and 2 bases, with 16 bases remaining between them. The CDR3 loop spans 16 amino acids. Germline V lookup: CDR1 PRHDT, CDR2 FYEKMQ (reference sequence). The DNA of the CDR3 is TGTGCCAGCAGCGCTCAACAGGGAGAGCCCTACAATGAGCAGTTCTTC. Its translation: CASSAQQGEPYNEQFF. Full variable domain (outside the CDR3, taken from reference TRBV13 and TRBJ2-1): AAGVIQSPRHLIKEKRETATLKCYPIPRHDTVYWYQQGPGQDPQFLISFYEKMQSDKGSIPDRFSAQQFSDYHSELNMSSLELGDSALYFCASSAQQGEPYNEQFFGPGTRLTVL.

In this sample, this clone turned up once. The rearrangement uses TRBV7-8 and TRBJ2-7, with D possibly matching TRBD2 (6 bases). CDR1 is SGHVS and CDR2 is FQNEAQ in the germline V gene. Deletions cut 8 bases from V and 2 bases from J, with 16 bases between. This CDR3 is built from 14 residues. CDR3 loop: CASRPGDGAYEQYF. The CDR3 DNA reads as TGTGCCAGCCGGCCGGGGGACGGAGCCTACGAGCAGTACTTC.

The chain couples TRBV18 to TRBJ1-2; the D gene is possibly TRBD1 (6 bases). V was shortened by 4 bases and J by 2 bases, with 11 bases between the two germline ends. This CDR3 comprises 14 residues. Germline V gene data show CDR1 as KGHSH and CDR2 as LQKENI. The chain's CDR3 is CASSLDGQNYGYTF. DNA of the CDR3: TGTGCCAGCTCACTAGACGGACAGAACTATGGCTACACCTTC.

A few counts support this clone. V gene TRBV11-3 combines with J gene TRBJ2-5; TRBD1 aligns across 9 bases. Unmatched junction bases numbered 3, after V lost 5 bases and J lost 5 bases. The CDR3 loop spans 13 amino acids. Germline assignment: CDR1 SGHNT and CDR2 YENEEA. DNA for the CDR3: TGTGCCAGCAGCGGGACAGGGTACGAGACCCAGTACTTC. Protein sequence: CASSGTGYETQYF.